These 19 T cell receptor beta chains share one sample of origin, sequenced in a study of blood T cells in healthy people across ages. A J-beta primer mix and a sample-barcoded 5' primer were used in a second PCR of roughly 6 to 12 cycles. TCRdb fed the 5' RACE reads into MiXCR, producing one record per CDR3 protein. The profile shows about 1 million distinct CDR3 sequences, less than 50% of them singletons. The specimen was blood. These TCRs come from a woman aged 55-70 years in good health.

This chain uses TRBV29-1 with TRBJ2-7, with 9 bases that match TRBD2. The J call may not be correct, given that the DNA end is closer to TRBJ2-5. Germline V gene sequence: CDR1 SQVTM, CDR2 ANQGSEA. This CDR3 has 14 amino acids. The CDR3 loop is CSVDAGTSSGTQYF. The CDR3 DNA sequence: TGCAGCGTTGATGCCGGGACTAGCTCTGGGACCCAGTACTTC.

The CDR3 bases are TGTGCCAGCAGTTGCCGGGATAACACAGATACGCAGTATTTT. This translates into CASSCRDNTDTQYF. This chain links TRBV12-3 or TRBV12-4 with TRBJ2-3, with D perhaps matching TRBD2 (5 bases). CDR3 length: 14 amino acids. Trimming removed 4 bases from V and 2 bases from J, with 10 bases in between.

The rearrangement links TRBV5-5 to TRBJ2-7, with D hard to call. Germline loops: CDR1 SGHKS, CDR2 YYEKEE (reference sequence). The V end was cut by 4 bases, the J end by 5 bases, with 13 bases between. The CDR3 is made up of 13 amino acids. CDR3 DNA: TGTGCCAGCAGCCCTGGGGTCAGGAACGAGCAGTACTTC. This codes for CASSPGVRNEQYF.

This chain connects TRBV27 to TRBJ2-7; D might be TRBD1 (5 bases). The CDR3 is made up of 13 amino acids. Trimming cost V 7 bases and J 7 bases, with 17 bases left between them. Looked up from germline, CDR1 is MNHEY and CDR2 is SMNVEV (reference sequence). CDR3 residues: CASTLSWGNEQYF. Here the CDR3 DNA reads TGTGCCAGCACCTTATCCTGGGGCAATGAGCAGTACTTC.

V and J are TRBV5-1 and TRBJ2-4; 9 positions agree with TRBD1. CDR3 length: 14 amino acids. Germline trimming cut 2 bases from V and 13 bases from J; bases unmatched to any gene: 10. Looked up from germline, CDR1 is SGHRS and CDR2 is YFSETQ. The chain's CDR3 is CASSLAGQGSRQYF. In DNA, the CDR3 is TGCGCCAGCAGCTTAGCGGGACAGGGCAGTCGGCAGTACTTC.

This chain links TRBV7-2 with TRBJ2-5, with D perhaps matching TRBD2 (6 bases). V was cut by 3 bases and J by 11 bases, with 13 bases left in between. Looked up from germline, CDR1 is SGHTA and CDR2 is FQGNSA. This CDR3 is built from 12 residues. CDR3 sequence (DNA): TGTGCCAGCAGCTTCTGGGGGGATGAGCAGTACTTC. It specifies CASSFWGDEQYF.

The chain recombines TRBV7-9 with TRBJ2-5; 9 bases match TRBD1. With 0 bases clipped from V and 11 bases from J, the junction kept 13 bases outside the gene matches. Germline V gene data show CDR1 as SEHNR and CDR2 as FQNEAQ (reference sequence). The CDR3 covers 16 residues. CDR3 region: CASSLAPGQGSNEQYF. The CDR3 DNA sequence: TGTGCCAGCAGCTTAGCGCCGGGACAGGGATCCAATGAGCAGTACTTC.

The V and J genes are TRBV5-1 and TRBJ2-3; 7 bases match TRBD2. There are 16 residues in the CDR3. Germline-derived CDR1 and CDR2 are SGHRS and YFSETQ. The trim removed 4 bases at V and 0 bases at J, leaving 8 bases unmatched. CDR3 nucleotide sequence: TGCGCCAGCAGCCCCCAACCAGCGGGGAGCACAGATACGCAGTATTTT. Amino acids: CASSPQPAGSTDTQYF.

This clonotype was counted a few times. V gene TRBV13 combines with J gene TRBJ2-7, with D possibly TRBD2 on 5 matching bases. V was shortened by 3 bases and J by 3 bases, with 12 bases between the two germline ends. The germline V gene has CDR1 PRHDT and CDR2 FYEKMQ (reference sequence). This CDR3 comprises 14 residues. The CDR3 loop reads CASSLSGIVYEQYF. The DNA of the CDR3 is TGTGCCAGCAGCTTGTCGGGGATAGTCTACGAGCAGTACTTC. The whole variable domain, filled in from reference TRBV13 and TRBJ2-7, reads AAGVIQSPRHLIKEKRETATLKCYPIPRHDTVYWYQQGPGQDPQFLISFYEKMQSDKGSIPDRFSAQQFSDYHSELNMSSLELGDSALYFCASSLSGIVYEQYFGPGTRLTVT.

This chain joins TRBV7-3 and TRBJ2-7; 10 bases match TRBD2. V shed 5 bases and J 6 bases; nucleotides not matched to a gene: 10. Germline V CDR1 and CDR2: SGHTA, FQGTGA. The CDR3 has 15 residues. CDR3 sequence reads: CASSPVAGGRSEQYF. Here the CDR3 DNA reads TGTGCCAGCAGCCCGGTAGCGGGAGGAAGGTCCGAGCAGTACTTC. The full variable domain, rest sourced from reference TRBV7-3 and TRBJ2-7, is GAGVSQTPSNKVTEKGKYVELRCDPISGHTALYWYRQSLGQGPEFLIYFQGTGAADDSGLPNDRFFAVRPEGSVSTLKIQRTERGDSAVYLCASSPVAGGRSEQYFGPGTRLTVT.

This chain uses TRBV2 with TRBJ2-5; possibly TRBD2 for D (5 bases). Trimming pared 2 bases from V and 2 bases from J, leaving 12 bases between. CDR1 and CDR2 from the germline V gene are SNHLY and FYNNEI. CDR3 length: 15 amino acids. CDR3 amino acids: CASSEQAAIQETQYF. Here the CDR3 DNA reads TGTGCCAGCAGTGAACAAGCGGCGATACAAGAGACCCAGTACTTC.

This clonotype was observed a few times. CDR3 in DNA: TGCGCCAGCAGCCCAATAGCGGGAGTGTCCTACGAGCAGTACTTC. This translates into CASSPIAGVSYEQYF. The chain couples TRBV5-1 to TRBJ2-7, with TRBD2 matching 9 bases. CDR3 length: 15 amino acids. The germline CDR1 and CDR2 sequences are SGHRS and YFSETQ. After removal of 4 bases from V and 1 base from J, the junction contained 6 bases not matched to a gene.

There are many counts of this clonotype. The chain joins TRBV14 to TRBJ2-7; 11 bases align to TRBD2. The ends lost 2 bases at V and 2 bases at J; junction bases unmatched: 2. CDR1 and CDR2 (germline): SGHDN, FVKESK. This CDR3 spans 15 amino acids. The CDR3 protein is CASSQLAGGTYEQYF. The CDR3 DNA is TGTGCCAGCAGCCAACTAGCGGGAGGAACCTACGAGCAGTACTTC.

The sample holds a few counts of this clonotype. The chain has TRBV20-1 and TRBJ2-5; no firm D call. From germline, CDR1 is DFQATT and CDR2 SNEGSKA (reference sequence). The V and J ends lost 2 bases and 1 base respectively, with 5 bases between them. This CDR3 has 12 residues. The CDR3 sequence is CSARSSQETQYF. CDR3 nucleotide sequence: TGCAGTGCTAGATCCAGCCAAGAGACCCAGTACTTC.

This clonotype was counted at least ten times. The rearrangement links TRBV10-3 to TRBJ2-5; 8 bases fit TRBD1. The germline gives CDR1 ENHRY, CDR2 SYGVKD. V dropped 4 bases and J dropped 5; count of bases not matched to a gene: 15. The CDR3 length is 17 residues. CDR3 DNA sequence: TGTGCCATCAGTGTCGTGTTGACAGGGGAGATCGGGGAGACCCAGTACTTC. It codes for CAISVVLTGEIGETQYF.

The chain recombines TRBV12-3 or TRBV12-4 with TRBJ2-7; TRBD1 agrees at 11 bases. The CDR3 is 14 amino acids. V lost 6 bases and J lost 6; bases outside the gene matches: 7. The chain's CDR3 is CASSHRDRGSEQYF. CDR3 nucleotide sequence: TGTGCCAGCAGCCACCGGGACAGGGGGTCCGAGCAGTACTTC.

This clonotype appeared a few times. The chain carries TRBV7-9 and TRBJ2-3; D perhaps matches TRBD1 (5 bases). Trimming pared 1 base from V and 2 bases from J, leaving 10 bases between. The CDR3 is 15 residues long. The germline gives CDR1 SEHNR, CDR2 FQNEAQ (reference sequence). The CDR3 DNA is TGTGCCAGCAGCTTAGTCGACAGTATCACAGATACGCAGTATTTT. Translated: CASSLVDSITDTQYF.

The chain carries TRBV7-9 and TRBJ2-7; TRBD2 aligns across 10 bases. Germline CDR1 and CDR2: SEHNR and FQNEAQ (reference sequence). J lost 0 bases, V lost 4 bases, and 6 bases had no gene match. The CDR3 is 16 amino acids. CDR3 residues: CASSYPSGSISYEQYF. The CDR3, as DNA: TGTGCCAGCAGCTACCCTAGCGGGAGTATCTCCTACGAGCAGTACTTC. The whole variable domain, remainder taken from reference TRBV7-9 and TRBJ2-7, is DTGVSQNPRHKITKRGQNVTFRCDPISEHNRLYWYRQTLGQGPEFLTYFQNEAQLEKSRLLSDRFSAERPKGSFSTLEIQRTEQGDSAMYLCASSYPSGSISYEQYFGPGTRLTVT.

This clonotype was found once. The chain combines TRBV2 with TRBJ2-7; D perhaps matches TRBD2 (5 bases). The length of the CDR3 is 14 residues. Germline CDR1 is SNHLY and CDR2 is FYNNEI. V lost 6 bases to trimming and J lost 0 bases, with 12 bases between them. Written as DNA, the CDR3 is TGTGCCAGCAGCGAGTCTAGCTACTCCTACGAGCAGTACTTC. Protein sequence: CASSESSYSYEQYF.